Listed below are T cell receptor beta chains from one sample, sequenced in a study of blood T cell repertoires in COVID-19. The method was immunoSEQ multiplex PCR; TCRdb's version includes in-frame clones alone and lacks a portion of them. The top ten hold roughly 13% of the sample, which has 140,000 to 150,000 clones, approximately 80% seen once. Sequencing input: peripheral blood. The receptors were sampled from a man in his sixties with active or convalescent COVID-19. CDR3s include the opening cysteine and the closing phenylalanine or tryptophan. Each record gives: J gene, clone size, V gene, D gene, CDR3 protein, CDR3 DNA. The D gene is left open where the match is weak. Size tells how often a clone was seen (once, few, many) or the class of an expanded clone, and some rows leave it out.

j_gene: TRBJ2-4
abundance: NA
v_gene: TRBV5-5
d_gene: TRBD1
CDR3aa: CASSFGQGELGGIQYF
CDR3nt: TGTGCCAGCAGCTTTGGACAGGGGGAATTAGGAGGCATTCAGTACTTC

j_gene: TRBJ1-1
abundance: NA
v_gene: TRBV28
d_gene: NA
CDR3aa: CASSLARVLNTEAFF
CDR3nt: TGTGCCAGCAGTTTAGCTAGAGTACTGAACACTGAAGCTTTCTTT

j_gene: TRBJ2-1
abundance: NA
v_gene: TRBV18
d_gene: NA
CDR3aa: CASSPRRGNEQFF
CDR3nt: TGTGCCAGCTCACCGAGACGGGGAAATGAGCAGTTCTTC

j_gene: TRBJ2-7
abundance: once
v_gene: TRBV19
d_gene: TRBD2
CDR3aa: CASRGTSGSDYEQYF
CDR3nt: TGTGCCAGTAGGGGGACTAGCGGGAGCGACTACGAGCAGTACTTC

j_gene: TRBJ2-7
abundance: NA
v_gene: TRBV5-1
d_gene: NA
CDR3aa: CASSLGGGRGSYEQYF
CDR3nt: TGCGCCAGCAGCTTGGGCGGGGGCAGGGGCTCCTACGAGCAGTACTTC

j_gene: TRBJ1-5
abundance: few
v_gene: TRBV5-6
d_gene: NA
CDR3aa: CASSPAMVRPGGNQPQHF
CDR3nt: TGTGCCAGCAGCCCGGCGATGGTTAGGCCCGGGGGCAATCAGCCCCAGCATTTT

j_gene: TRBJ2-1
abundance: NA
v_gene: TRBV20-1
d_gene: NA
CDR3aa: CSASGGPLSENEQFF
CDR3nt: TGCAGTGCTAGTGGGGGGCCGTTGTCTGAGAATGAGCAGTTCTTC

j_gene: TRBJ2-1
abundance: NA
v_gene: TRBV15
d_gene: NA
CDR3aa: CATSRGRGSYNEQFF
CDR3nt: TGTGCCACCAGCAGAGGTAGGGGCTCCTACAATGAGCAGTTCTTC

j_gene: TRBJ1-1
abundance: NA
v_gene: TRBV29-1
d_gene: TRBD1
CDR3aa: CSVLDRATEAFF
CDR3nt: TGCAGCGTTTTGGACAGGGCGACTGAAGCTTTCTTT

j_gene: TRBJ2-5
abundance: many
v_gene: TRBV7-2
d_gene: TRBD2
CDR3aa: CASSPHWTSGSETQYF
CDR3nt: TGTGCCAGCAGCCCCCACTGGACTAGCGGGAGCGAGACCCAGTACTTC

j_gene: TRBJ1-4
abundance: NA
v_gene: TRBV10-3
d_gene: TRBD1
CDR3aa: CAISESGQGQEKLFF
CDR3nt: TGTGCCATCAGTGAGTCGGGACAGGGTCAGGAAAAACTGTTTTTT

j_gene: TRBJ2-1
abundance: NA
v_gene: TRBV6-4
d_gene: TRBD2
CDR3aa: CASTPSGLRHPSNEQFF
CDR3nt: TGTGCCAGCACCCCTTCGGGACTACGGCATCCCTCCAATGAGCAGTTCTTC

j_gene: TRBJ1-5
abundance: NA
v_gene: TRBV4-3
d_gene: TRBD1
CDR3aa: CASSQDTGGNQPQHF
CDR3nt: TGCGCCAGCAGCCAAGACACAGGGGGCAATCAGCCCCAGCATTTT

j_gene: TRBJ2-5
abundance: NA
v_gene: TRBV18
d_gene: TRBD2
CDR3aa: CASSPTRQGKGLDQETQYF
CDR3nt: TGTGCCAGCTCACCGACCAGGCAGGGGAAGGGACTAGACCAAGAGACCCAGTACTTC

j_gene: TRBJ2-3
abundance: NA
v_gene: TRBV14
d_gene: NA
CDR3aa: CASSQSRTDTQYF
CDR3nt: TGTGCCAGCAGCCAGTCCCGGACAGATACGCAGTATTTT

j_gene: TRBJ2-3
abundance: NA
v_gene: TRBV12-3/TRBV12-4
d_gene: NA
CDR3aa: CASSLWPDTQYF
CDR3nt: TGTGCCAGCAGTCTCTGGCCAGATACGCAGTATTTT

j_gene: TRBJ2-5
abundance: NA
v_gene: TRBV19
d_gene: TRBD2
CDR3aa: CASIASGLAGETQYF
CDR3nt: TGTGCCAGTATCGCCTCGGGACTAGCGGGAGAGACCCAGTACTTC

j_gene: TRBJ2-4
abundance: NA
v_gene: TRBV6-5
d_gene: NA
CDR3aa: CASARTTQNIQYF
CDR3nt: TGTGCCAGCGCGCGGACAACTCAAAACATTCAGTACTTC

j_gene: TRBJ2-7
abundance: few
v_gene: TRBV14
d_gene: NA
CDR3aa: CASSHSGRGYEQYF
CDR3nt: TGTGCCAGCAGCCACTCCGGGAGAGGGTACGAGCAGTACTTC

j_gene: TRBJ1-5
abundance: NA
v_gene: TRBV18
d_gene: NA
CDR3aa: CASSPAGRDQPQHF
CDR3nt: TGTGCCAGCTCACCCGCGGGAAGGGATCAGCCCCAGCATTTT

j_gene: TRBJ1-1
abundance: NA
v_gene: TRBV6-5
d_gene: TRBD1
CDR3aa: CAGIRDRGRGEAFF
CDR3nt: TGTGCCGGAATCCGGGACAGGGGGCGGGGTGAAGCTTTCTTT

j_gene: TRBJ2-1
abundance: NA
v_gene: TRBV2
d_gene: TRBD2
CDR3aa: CASSTPTSASSYNEQFF
CDR3nt: TGTGCCAGCAGTACCCCCACTAGCGCGAGCTCCTACAATGAGCAGTTCTTC

j_gene: TRBJ1-2
abundance: NA
v_gene: TRBV7-2
d_gene: TRBD1
CDR3aa: CASSITGAGYYGYTF
CDR3nt: TGTGCCAGCAGCATCACAGGGGCGGGATACTATGGCTACACCTTC

j_gene: TRBJ2-5
abundance: NA
v_gene: TRBV4-3
d_gene: TRBD2
CDR3aa: CASSPGVRTSGSYFQETQYF
CDR3nt: TGCGCCAGCAGCCCGGGAGTTCGAACTAGCGGGAGTTATTTCCAAGAGACCCAGTACTTC

j_gene: TRBJ1-5
abundance: NA
v_gene: TRBV19
d_gene: NA
CDR3aa: CASRTTAYSNQPQHF
CDR3nt: TGTGCCAGTAGGACGACAGCTTATAGCAATCAGCCCCAGCATTTT

j_gene: TRBJ1-4
abundance: few
v_gene: TRBV10-3
d_gene: NA
CDR3aa: CAISESTGGDEKLFF
CDR3nt: TGTGCCATCAGTGAGTCGACGGGAGGTGATGAAAAACTGTTTTTT

j_gene: TRBJ1-1
abundance: NA
v_gene: TRBV27
d_gene: NA
CDR3aa: CASSPRSAPLENTEAFF
CDR3nt: TGTGCCAGCAGTCCCCGTTCCGCGCCACTAGAGAACACTGAAGCTTTCTTT

j_gene: TRBJ2-7
abundance: once
v_gene: TRBV9
d_gene: TRBD2
CDR3aa: CASSVVGTTTYEQYF
CDR3nt: TGTGCCAGCAGCGTAGTTGGGACTACAACCTACGAGCAGTACTTC

j_gene: TRBJ2-1
abundance: NA
v_gene: TRBV5-1
d_gene: NA
CDR3aa: CASSIGLGDEQFF
CDR3nt: TGCGCCAGCAGCATTGGACTCGGCGATGAGCAGTTCTTC

j_gene: TRBJ2-1
abundance: NA
v_gene: TRBV7-3
d_gene: TRBD1
CDR3aa: CASSLPGQGLNEQFF
CDR3nt: TGTGCCAGCAGCTTACCGGGACAGGGTTTGAATGAGCAGTTCTTC

j_gene: TRBJ1-1
abundance: NA
v_gene: TRBV11-1
d_gene: NA
CDR3aa: CASMRQLNTEAFF
CDR3nt: TGTGCCAGCATGAGACAGCTGAACACTGAAGCTTTCTTT